The TCR beta chain described here comes from a study of cytomegalovirus exposure and HLA in healthy donors. Regarding the study as a whole: A later analysis showed TCR association rates differing by HLA locus, peaking at DRB1 and lowest at HLA-C.

Of note for this clone: Its antigen is unidentified.

PCR was performed using 60 Vbeta and 13 Jbeta primers. Source study methods: There were about 80 million unique TCR beta chains by a later count, and about 12 million of them were shared. Clones were read by immunoSEQ multiplex PCR, and TCRdb kept only the in-frame ones, dropping some. V and J calls and clone size follow that table, whereas D and trimming were derived from the DNA. The sample data list 150,000 to 200,000 clones. V gave up 3 bases and J gave up 4 bases; unmatched junction bases: 15. CDR1 and CDR2 from the germline V gene are MDHEN and SYDVKM. The CDR3 runs to 18 residues. The sample was PBMCs. The chain links TRBV28 to TRBJ2-7, with TRBD2 identical over 10 bases. This sequence was found in a man under 40 in good health and CMV-seronegative. Here the CDR3 reads CASSFWSGRDRVLYEQYF. CDR3 sequence (DNA): TGTGCCAGCAGTTTCTGGAGCGGGAGGGACCGCGTATTATACGAGCAGTACTTC.